One sample yielded the 16 T cell receptor beta chains listed below, sequenced in a study of blood T cell repertoires in COVID-19. TCRdb keeps only in-frame clones here, not all; method: immunoSEQ multiplex PCR. Here the sample spans about 210,000 clones, about 91% being singletons. The sample was peripheral blood. These receptor sequences come from a man in his thirties or forties with acute or convalescent COVID-19.

The chain links TRBV28 to TRBJ1-2; 7 bases are shared with TRBD1. Germline CDR1 and CDR2: MDHEN and SYDVKM. V lost 5 bases and J lost 4; bases outside the gene matches: 13. The CDR3 extends over 16 amino acids. Written as DNA, the CDR3 is TGTGCCAGCAGTAACATCAGCGGACAGGCATTCTATGGCTACACCTTC. Translating it yields CASSNISGQAFYGYTF.

The rearrangement links TRBV19 to TRBJ1-5; no definite D call. The CDR3 contains 16 residues. CDR1 is LNHDA, CDR2 SQIVND, per germline (reference sequence). The germline V and J ends were trimmed by 3 bases and 1 base, with 13 bases remaining between them. The CDR3: CASSMSGRGSNQPQHF. DNA for the CDR3: TGTGCCAGTAGTATGTCCGGCCGGGGAAGCAATCAGCCCCAGCATTTT. The whole variable domain, filled in from reference TRBV19 and TRBJ1-5, reads DGGITQSPKYLFRKEGQNVTLSCEQNLNHDAMYWYRQDPGQGLRLIYYSQIVNDFQKGDIAEGYSVSREKKESFPLTVTSAQKNPTAFYLCASSMSGRGSNQPQHFGDGTRLSIL.

The chain links TRBV7-8 to TRBJ2-7, with 8 bases identical to TRBD2. J was trimmed by 1 base and V by 2 bases; bases with no gene match: 7. The CDR3 is 16 residues long. Germline V gene lookup returns CDR1 SGHVS and CDR2 FQNEAQ. The DNA for the CDR3 is TGTGCCAGCAGCTTAAGTACGGGGACTAGATCCTACGAGCAGTACTTC. It translates to CASSLSTGTRSYEQYF.

The CDR3 region is CASSDRHQYGYTF. The CDR3 nucleotides read TGTGCCAGCAGTGATCGACATCAGTATGGCTACACCTTC. J is TRBJ1-2 and V is TRBV6-6; D remains ambiguous. The CDR3 contains 13 residues. Trimming cost V 5 bases and J 5 bases, with 12 bases left between them. Germline values: CDR1 MNHNY, CDR2 SVGAGI (reference sequence).

The chain carries TRBV11-2 and TRBJ1-6; a possible D gene is TRBD1 (5 bases). The CDR3 runs 15 residues. Germline-derived CDR1 and CDR2 are SGHAT and FQNNGV. V lost 5 bases to trimming and J lost 7 bases, with 15 bases between them. As DNA, the CDR3 is TGTGCCAGCAGCCTGCTTGGCAGGGCAAATTCACCCCTCCACTTT. Its translation is CASSLLGRANSPLHF. Based on the CDR3 plus reference TRBV11-2 and TRBJ1-6, the full variable domain is EAGVAQSPRYKIIEKRQSVAFWCNPISGHATLYWYQQILGQGPKLLIQFQNNGVVDDSQLPKDRFSAERLKGVDSTLKIQPAKLEDSAVYLCASSLLGRANSPLHFGNGTRLTVT.

V gene TRBV15 combines with J gene TRBJ2-5, with a tentative D call TRBD2 (5 bases). Germline CDR1 is LNHNV and CDR2 is YYDKDF (reference sequence). CDR3 length: 14 amino acids. The ends were cut back, 1 base at V and 4 bases at J, with 10 bases in the middle. CDR3 loop: CATSRGGSGETQYF. In nucleotides, the CDR3 is TGTGCCACCAGCAGAGGAGGGTCTGGAGAGACCCAGTACTTC.

The chain recombines TRBV5-4 with TRBJ1-2, with D perhaps matching TRBD1 (5 bases). CDR3 size: 15 residues. Per the germline V gene, CDR1 is SGHNT and CDR2 is YYREEE (reference sequence). Trimming removed 1 base at V and 2 bases at J, with 12 bases between. CDR3 DNA: TGTGCCAGCAGCTTGTCTCCGGGGGAGAACTATGGCTACACCTTC. Translated, it gives CASSLSPGENYGYTF.

The chain uses TRBV30 and TRBJ2-2, with 7 positions matching TRBD1. The CDR3 extends over 13 amino acids. Germline CDR1 and CDR2: GTSNPN and SVGIG (reference sequence). With 6 bases clipped from V and 5 bases from J, the junction kept 6 bases outside the gene matches. In DNA form, the CDR3 reads TGTGCCTGTAACAGGGGCGAAACCGGGGAGCTGTTTTTT. Encoded protein: CACNRGETGELFF. Full variable domain (remainder filled in from reference TRBV30 and TRBJ2-2): SQTIHQWPATLVQPVGSPLSLECTVEGTSNPNLYWYRQAAGRGLQLLFYSVGIGQISSEVPQNLSASRPQDRQFILSSKKLLLSDSGFYLCACNRGETGELFFGEGSRLTVL.

J is TRBJ2-1 and V is TRBV19, with 9 positions matching TRBD2. Trimming took 3 bases from V and 4 from J; bases not matched to a gene: 13. Germline CDR1 LNHDA, CDR2 SQIVND (reference sequence). The CDR3 runs 18 residues. The CDR3 nucleotides are TGTGCCAGTAGTATGGCGCTAGCGGGGATGGGGACTTACAATGAGCAGTTCTTC. The encoded protein is CASSMALAGMGTYNEQFF.

V and J are TRBV6-5 and TRBJ2-1; D ambiguous. Germline V gene sequence: CDR1 MNHEY, CDR2 SVGAGI. The V and J ends lost 6 bases and 10 bases respectively, with 19 bases between them. The CDR3 has 14 residues. The CDR3 region is CASRQISALREQFF. The CDR3 nucleotides read TGTGCCAGCAGACAAATTTCGGCACTCAGGGAGCAGTTCTTC.

V gene TRBV3-1 (or the pseudogene TRBV3-2) combines with J gene TRBJ2-3; a weak D match, TRBD1 (5 bases). Germline CDR1 reads LGHDT; CDR2 reads YNNKEL (reference sequence). The CDR3 contains 17 residues. Trimming took off 3 bases at V and 0 bases at J, with 16 bases between the two ends. CDR3 sequence (DNA): TGTGCCAGCAGCCATTTTCAGACAGCTACTAGCACAGATACGCAGTATTTT. Protein product: CASSHFQTATSTDTQYF.

V and J are TRBV5-6 and TRBJ2-1; tentatively, D is TRBD1 (6 bases). The CDR3 is 16 amino acids. Germline CDR1 and CDR2: SGHDT and YYEEEE. The V and J ends lost 0 bases and 7 bases respectively, with 17 bases between them. The CDR3 nucleotides read TGTGCCAGCAGCTTGGGGTTCTCCGACAGGTTGAATGAGCAGTTCTTC. This translates into CASSLGFSDRLNEQFF. Variable domain in full (rest from reference TRBV5-6 and TRBJ2-1): DAGVTQSPTHLIKTRGQQVTLRCSPKSGHDTVSWYQQALGQGPQFIFQYYEEEERQRGNFPDRFSGHQFPNYSSELNVNALLLGDSALYLCASSLGFSDRLNEQFFGPGTRLTVL.

This chain's CDR3 is CASGGGNTIYF. CDR3 coding DNA: TGTGCCAGCGGGGGGGGAAACACCATATATTTT. The chain couples TRBV3-1 (or the pseudogene TRBV3-2) to TRBJ1-3, with a possible D match to TRBD1 (5 bases). V was cut by 8 bases and J by 4 bases, with 6 bases left in between. Germline V gene sequence: CDR1 LGHDT, CDR2 YNNKEL (reference sequence). The CDR3 is made up of 11 amino acids.

The chain couples TRBV29-1 to TRBJ2-5; no clear D. The length of the CDR3 is 12 residues. Trimming stripped 4 bases from V and 2 bases from J, with 8 bases between. Germline V lookup: CDR1 SQVTM, CDR2 ANQGSEA. The CDR3 coding sequence is TGCAGCGTTGTGAAGGAGCAAGAGACCCAGTACTTC. Protein sequence: CSVVKEQETQYF. The variable domain in full, with the rest retrieved from reference TRBV29-1 and TRBJ2-5, is SAVISQKPSRDICQRGTSLTIQCQVDSQVTMMFWYRQQPGQSLTLIATANQGSEATYESGFVIDKFPISRPNLTFSTLTVSNMSPEDSSIYLCSVVKEQETQYFGPGTRLLVL.

This chain joins TRBV6-7 and TRBJ1-1; D might be TRBD1 (6 bases). TRBV6-7 is reported as an ORF; its role is uncertain. The CDR3 length is 14 residues. With 8 bases removed from V and 2 bases from J, the gap between germline ends came to 15 bases. The CDR3: CASPYGDTNTEAFF. The CDR3 DNA reads TGTGCCAGCCCTTATGGGGACACCAACACTGAAGCTTTCTTT.

The chain is built from TRBV5-4 and TRBJ1-2; D remains unclear. Deletions cut 1 base from V and 2 bases from J, with 9 bases between. The CDR3 totals 14 residues. The germline V gene encodes CDR1 SGHNT and CDR2 YYREEE (reference sequence). CDR3 coding DNA: TGTGCCAGCAGCTTGAATGGCGGGAACTATGGCTACACCTTC. As protein: CASSLNGGNYGYTF.